In this sample, the clone carrying this TCR beta chain turned up a few times. The antigen remains undetermined. The sample originates from a study of T cells in Graves' hyperthyroidism and ophthalmopathy. The TCR beta CDR3 regions underwent amplification using RNA transcripts as the source. Using the HTBI primer set, a first-round RT-PCR was run on the TCR CDR3. Via MiXCR, TCRdb re-called the multiplex PCR reads, giving one row per CDR3 protein. The sample carries a few hundred thousand distinct CDR3 sequences, 15% to 18% recorded once. There are 14 residues in the CDR3. V was pared by 0 bases and J by 10 bases, with 13 bases between. CDR1 and CDR2 from the germline V gene are WNHNN and SYGVQD (reference sequence). Diagnosis rested on symptoms, serum thyroxine and TRAb, thyroid ultrasound, and orbital computed tomography. Study results and limitations: The authors' 13 V-J model separated ophthalmopathy from stable hyperthyroidism.

The sample taken for sequencing was blood. The chain links TRBV10-1 to TRBJ2-1; D is possibly TRBD1 (6 bases). This clonotype originated in a woman in her twenties or thirties with Graves' hyperthyroidism. This CDR3 reads CASSESNRAGEQFF. The CDR3 bases are TGCGCCAGCAGTGAGTCGAACAGGGCAGGGGAGCAGTTCTTC.